The entry below describes one TCR beta chain. As yet, its antigen is unknown. The source of the sample is a study of cytomegalovirus exposure and HLA in healthy donors. Study results and limitations: Analysis was carried out at a later point, and it linked a missense DCLRE1C variant to TCR beta V- and J-gene trimming.

Germline CDR1 reads SNHLY; CDR2 reads FYNNEI. The CDR3 consists of 14 residues. The ends lost 6 bases at V and 4 bases at J; junction bases unmatched: 2. PCR was performed using 60 Vbeta and 13 Jbeta primers. Using immunoSEQ multiplex PCR, the repertoire was profiled, and TCRdb retains in-frame clones only, with some absent. The data hold approximately 150,000 clones, with around 82% observed a single time. The sequence derives from a woman under 30 in good health and CMV-seropositive. The sequencing input was PBMCs. The gene calls are TRBV2 and TRBJ1-4, with 10 bases that match TRBD1. This chain's CDR3 is CASRGTGVNEKLFF. The CDR3 bases are TGTGCCAGCAGAGGGACAGGGGTTAATGAAAAACTGTTTTTT.